The TCR beta chain described here comes from a study of identical twins. Study-wide results and caveats: Insertion counts were lower in abundant cord blood beta clonotypes, a trend that memory repertoires did not show. For out-of-frame beta sequences, excess twin sharing was weaker.

MiXCR, run by TCRdb on the 5' RACE reads, gives a single entry per CDR3 protein. The sample holds 700,000 or so distinct CDR3 sequences; around 8.6% are singletons and the top ten take about 0.98%. A note on this clonotype: Its antigen remains unknown.

The CDR3 runs to 17 residues. Germline V CDR1 and CDR2: SGHKS, YYEKEE (reference sequence). The ends lost 1 base at V and 6 bases at J; junction bases unmatched: 11. The same data also went into a second study, on yellow fever vaccine responses in identical twins. From that second work: Twins' vaccine T cell response reportedly seemed partly convergent, partly personalized.

This rearrangement joins TRBV5-5 to TRBJ2-2; 8 nucleotides match TRBD2. The receptor's source is a woman between 18 and 29 years old in good health. Sequencing was performed on PBMCs. CDR3: CASSLRAGGDAAGELFF. CDR3 sequence (DNA): TGTGCCAGCAGCTTGCGGGCGGGGGGCGACGCGGCCGGGGAGCTGTTTTTT.